This T cell receptor beta chain was sequenced during a study of T cell responses to AZD1222 COVID-19 vaccine. Sequencing used immunoSEQ multiplex PCR; TCRdb keeps in-frame clones, though not all of them. This table holds roughly 60,000 clones, roughly 89% found once. Regarding the study as a whole: Distributed over spike, vaccine-associated CD4 TCRs predominated at 160-218 and 743-854.

This clone showed up just once. Its antigen remains unidentified. The TCR originated in an adult in good health. This specimen consisted of peripheral blood, obtained on day 0 of AZD1222 vaccination.

CDR3: CASSQDGGSRAFF. The CDR3 coding sequence is TGCGCCAGCAGCCAAGATGGGGGGAGTAGGGCTTTCTTT. V and J are TRBV4-1 and TRBJ1-1, with TRBD1 as a possible D gene (5 bases). This CDR3 has 13 amino acids. Trimming stripped 0 bases from V and 11 bases from J, with 13 bases between. Germline V gives CDR1 MGHRA, CDR2 YSYEKL.